The 25 T cell receptor beta chains below come from one sample, sequenced in a study of T cell changes during pregnancy in multiple sclerosis. Sequenced by immunoSEQ multiplex PCR; TCRdb stores in-frame clones only, minus some. The sample shows roughly 48,000 clones, 95% of them seen only once. Source: CD8+ T cells from peripheral blood mononuclear cells, taken in the first trimester of pregnancy. The receptor set was obtained from a female donor with multiple sclerosis, enrolled in a pregnancy study.

The CDR3, as DNA: TGTGCCAGCAGCTTAGTAACCTACGAGCAGTACTTC. It encodes CASSLVTYEQYF. The V gene is TRBV7-9, the J gene TRBJ2-7, with D hard to call. V was shortened by 1 base and J by 2 bases, with 3 bases between the two germline ends. The CDR3 has 12 amino acids. From germline, CDR1 is SEHNR and CDR2 FQNEAQ (reference sequence).

The V and J genes are TRBV11-3 and TRBJ2-1; TRBD1 matches at 7 bases. The CDR3 has 19 residues. Looked up from germline, CDR1 is SGHNT and CDR2 is YENEEA. After removal of 0 bases from V and 3 bases from J, the junction contained 14 bases not matched to a gene. The CDR3 loop reads CASSLDGGPGGSFYNEQFF. In DNA form, the CDR3 reads TGTGCCAGCAGCTTAGATGGCGGGCCAGGGGGTTCATTCTACAATGAGCAGTTCTTC. Together with reference TRBV11-3 and TRBJ2-1, the CDR3 gives the full variable domain: EAGVVQSPRYKIIEKKQPVAFWCNPISGHNTLYWYLQNLGQGPELLIRYENEEAVDDSQLPKDRFSAERLKGVDSTLKIQPAELGDSAVYLCASSLDGGPGGSFYNEQFFGPGTRLTVL.

The J gene is TRBJ2-7, the V gene TRBV4-1, with 9 bases aligning to TRBD2. Trimming took 0 bases from V and 6 from J; bases not matched to a gene: 18. Germline CDR1 MGHRA, CDR2 YSYEKL. The CDR3 has 19 amino acids. CDR3 DNA: TGCGCCAGCAGCCAAGACGGGAGGGGAGGCGGGAGGGGTATATCCGAGCAGTACTTC. Translated, it gives CASSQDGRGGGRGISEQYF.

This sequence joins TRBV7-3 and TRBJ1-1, with TRBD1 matching over 10 bases. J was trimmed by 5 bases and V by 0 bases; bases with no gene match: 3. Germline V CDR1 and CDR2: SGHTA, FQGTGA. CDR3 length equals 15 residues. The CDR3 sequence: CASSLTGQGGTEAFF. The CDR3 nucleotides are TGTGCCAGCAGCTTAACAGGACAGGGGGGGACTGAAGCTTTCTTT.

The chain links TRBV6-1 to TRBJ2-7; 11 bases are a match to TRBD1. Per the germline V gene, CDR1 is MNHNS and CDR2 is SASEGT. The CDR3 contains 17 residues. After removal of 4 bases from V and 3 bases from J, the junction contained 11 bases not matched to a gene. DNA of the CDR3: TGTGCCAGCAGTGGGTTTCTTTCCGGGACAGGGGGCTACGAGCAGTACTTC. Protein product: CASSGFLSGTGGYEQYF.

The chain links TRBV5-1 to TRBJ2-2; tentative D call: TRBD2 (5 bases). Germline V lookup: CDR1 SGHRS, CDR2 YFSETQ. This CDR3 contains 14 residues. The ends were cut back, 5 bases at V and 3 bases at J, with 11 bases in the middle. CDR3 sequence reads: CASRGADYTGELFF. CDR3 nucleotide sequence: TGCGCCAGCAGGGGAGCGGACTACACCGGGGAGCTGTTTTTT.

This chain uses TRBV4-1 with TRBJ2-7; no clear D gene. The CDR3 runs 15 residues. Looked up from germline, CDR1 is MGHRA and CDR2 is YSYEKL. V was trimmed by 4 bases and J by 0 bases, leaving 13 bases between them. The CDR3 DNA is TGCGCCAGCAGCCCACAGACCCAATACTCCTACGAGCAGTACTTC. Its protein product is CASSPQTQYSYEQYF.

This clone was seen only once. The chain combines TRBV9 with TRBJ2-1; TRBD2 agrees at 12 bases. Germline CDR1 is SGDLS and CDR2 is YYNGEE. The CDR3 has 15 amino acids. V lost 4 bases to trimming and J lost 10 bases; unmatched junction nucleotides: 9. Here the CDR3 reads CASSQGPSGRAEQFF. CDR3 DNA sequence: TGTGCCAGCAGCCAGGGTCCTAGCGGGAGGGCCGAGCAGTTCTTC.

The chain couples TRBV10-3 to TRBJ2-7, with 7 nucleotides matching TRBD1. Per the germline V gene, CDR1 is ENHRY and CDR2 is SYGVKD. V lost 9 bases and J lost 2; bases outside the gene matches: 10. This CDR3 contains 14 residues. The CDR3 loop reads CAILGSGTAYEQYF. As DNA, the CDR3 is TGTGCCATTCTTGGGTCCGGGACAGCCTACGAGCAGTACTTC.

This rearrangement joins TRBV28 to TRBJ2-2; 7 nucleotides agree with TRBD1. V was pared by 1 base and J by 7 bases, with 6 bases of the junction left unmatched. Germline V gene data show CDR1 as MDHEN and CDR2 as SYDVKM. This CDR3 region has 15 residues. The CDR3 region has the DNA TGTGCCAGCAGTTTATTGCCAGGGGGAAACGGGGAGCTGTTTTTT. Encoded protein: CASSLLPGGNGELFF.

This rearrangement joins TRBV5-4 to TRBJ2-5, with D perhaps TRBD2 (5 bases). V was pared by 5 bases and J by 1 base, with 15 bases between. Looked up from germline, CDR1 is SGHNT and CDR2 is YYREEE (reference sequence). The CDR3 length is 15 residues. The CDR3 loop is CASRLSMGSQETQYF. CDR3 in DNA: TGTGCCAGCAGACTAAGCATGGGGAGCCAAGAGACCCAGTACTTC.

The V call is TRBV4-1, the J call TRBJ2-3; 7 bases match TRBD2. The V gene's germline CDR1 is MGHRA and CDR2 YSYEKL. This CDR3 comprises 16 residues. The V gene end was trimmed by 4 bases and the J gene end by 2 bases; junction bases not matched to a gene: 9. The CDR3 loop is CASSPQGGRATDTQYF. DNA of the CDR3: TGCGCCAGCAGCCCCCAAGGAGGGAGGGCCACAGATACGCAGTATTTT.

The V gene is TRBV19, the J gene TRBJ2-7; D perhaps matches TRBD1 (6 bases). Trimming stripped 2 bases from V and 5 bases from J, with 22 bases between. CDR1 and CDR2 (germline): LNHDA, SQIVND (reference sequence). The CDR3 has 17 amino acids. The CDR3 here is CASSIWGMTGVVDEQYF. The CDR3 region has the DNA TGTGCCAGTAGTATATGGGGAATGACAGGAGTCGTCGACGAGCAGTACTTC.

CDR3 nucleotides: TGTGCCAGCACCTGGGGCCCTGAAGCTTTCTTT. Amino acid sequence: CASTWGPEAFF. J is TRBJ1-1 and V is TRBV7-2; TRBD1 is a possible D gene (5 bases). Trimming pared 7 bases from V and 6 bases from J, leaving 9 bases between. Germline V gene sequence: CDR1 SGHTA, CDR2 FQGNSA. The CDR3 runs 11 residues.

The gene calls are TRBV10-2 and TRBJ2-5, with a weak D call TRBD2 (6 bases). The CDR3 is 13 residues long. Trimming pared 3 bases from V and 5 bases from J, leaving 10 bases between. Per the germline V gene, CDR1 is WSHSY and CDR2 is SAAADI. DNA of the CDR3: TGCGCCAGCAGTGACGGGGGTTCGGAGACCCAGTACTTC. It is translated as CASSDGGSETQYF.

V gene TRBV9 combines with J gene TRBJ2-3, with 7 positions matching TRBD2. There are 15 residues in the CDR3. V lost 0 bases and J lost 2; bases outside the gene matches: 3. In germline, CDR1 is SGDLS, CDR2 YYNGEE. The CDR3 DNA sequence: TGTGCCAGCAGCGTAGCGCGGGAGTACACAGATACGCAGTATTTT. It codes for CASSVAREYTDTQYF. Full variable domain (rest looked up from reference TRBV9 and TRBJ2-3): DSGVTQTPKHLITATGQRVTLRCSPRSGDLSVYWYQQSLDQGLQFLIQYYNGEERAKGNILERFSAQQFPDLHSELNLSSLELGDSALYFCASSVAREYTDTQYFGPGTRLTVL.

This clone was seen just once. The chain recombines TRBV7-9 with TRBJ2-7; 9 bases line up with TRBD2. Trimming removed 6 bases from V and 4 bases from J; junction bases left unmatched: 7. This CDR3 comprises 14 residues. Germline V gene data show CDR1 as SEHNR and CDR2 as FQNEAQ (reference sequence). CDR3 sequence: CASSGGRAGYEQYF. The DNA of the CDR3 is TGTGCCAGCAGTGGCGGGAGGGCCGGATACGAGCAGTACTTC.

This chain joins TRBV9 and TRBJ2-5; 9 nucleotides line up with TRBD2. The CDR3 has 15 amino acids. Germline V gene lookup returns CDR1 SGDLS and CDR2 YYNGEE. V trimming: 0 bases; J trimming: 2 bases; junction bases outside the gene matches: 2. CDR3 region: CASSVGTSEQETQYF. CDR3 nucleotide sequence: TGTGCCAGCAGCGTAGGGACTAGCGAACAAGAGACCCAGTACTTC.

J is TRBJ2-1 and V is TRBV10-1; 9 positions agree with TRBD2. The V segment lost 2 bases and the J segment 16 bases; nucleotides outside the gene matches: 6. Germline V gene sequence: CDR1 WNHNN, CDR2 SYGVQD (reference sequence). This CDR3 is built from 12 residues. CDR3 loop: CASSEGTSFLFF. The CDR3 DNA follows: TGCGCCAGCAGTGAGGGGACTAGCTTCCTCTTCTTC.

The chain has TRBV7-9 and TRBJ1-6; tentative D call: TRBD1 (6 bases). Germline loops: CDR1 SEHNR, CDR2 FQNEAQ (reference sequence). The V end lost 5 bases, the J end lost 0 bases, and 14 bases lay between the germline ends. This CDR3 has 17 amino acids. CDR3 nucleotides: TGTGCCAGCAGCCCCGTAACAGGGAGCTCCTATAATTCACCCCTCCACTTT. Translated, it gives CASSPVTGSSYNSPLHF.

Worth noting for this clone: Other DNA sequences from this sample encode an identical CDR3 as well. The genes are TRBV27 and TRBJ2-7; D is possibly TRBD1 (6 bases). The germline V gene encodes CDR1 MNHEY and CDR2 SMNVEV (reference sequence). Trimming removed 5 bases from V and 3 bases from J, with 11 bases in between. The CDR3 extends over 13 amino acids. CDR3 loop: CASSLGQSYEQYF. The CDR3 nucleotides are TGTGCCAGCAGTCTCGGACAGAGCTACGAGCAGTACTTC.

The chain recombines TRBV11-2 with TRBJ1-2, with TRBD1 matching over 10 bases. Losses at the gene ends were 2 bases for V and 4 bases for J; bases not matched to a gene: 7. Germline V gene data show CDR1 as SGHAT and CDR2 as FQNNGV. This CDR3 region has 16 residues. CDR3 bases: TGTGCCAGCAGCTTAATTGACAGGGGGCCAATCTATGGCTACACCTTC. Amino acid sequence: CASSLIDRGPIYGYTF.

The CDR3: CASSFLSGANVLTF. The CDR3 DNA sequence: TGTGCCAGCAGTTTTCTTTCTGGGGCCAACGTCCTGACTTTC. This chain joins TRBV6-6 and TRBJ2-6; D is uncertain. Germline CDR1 MNHNY, CDR2 SVGAGI (reference sequence). This CDR3 comprises 14 residues. Trimming shortened V by 4 bases and J by 1 base, and 5 bases separated the two germline ends.

The chain is built from TRBV19 and TRBJ2-1; 11 nucleotides line up with TRBD2. J was trimmed by 4 bases and V by 5 bases; bases with no gene match: 4. The germline CDR1 and CDR2 sequences are LNHDA and SQIVND (reference sequence). This CDR3 comprises 15 residues. CDR3 sequence reads: CASSSGTSGYNEQFF. Written as DNA, the CDR3 is TGTGCCAGTAGTTCCGGGACTAGCGGTTACAATGAGCAGTTCTTC.

The chain combines TRBV2 with TRBJ2-7; 10 bases align to TRBD2. With 5 bases clipped from V and 5 bases from J, the junction kept 9 bases outside the gene matches. Germline assignment: CDR1 SNHLY and CDR2 FYNNEI. This CDR3 spans 15 amino acids. The CDR3 region is CASSYLAGENDEQYF. The CDR3 coding sequence is TGTGCCAGCAGTTACCTAGCGGGAGAAAACGACGAGCAGTACTTC.